The TCR beta chain described here comes from a study of T cell responses to AZD1222 COVID-19 vaccine. Study-level points and caveats: Clonal diversity was possibly underestimated, and the donors were mostly white British, with more females. Unmutated variant regions are reportedly targeted by nearly half of spike-specific TCRs. Baseline antibody screening turned up just six or seven seropositive AZD1222 recipients.

CDR1 is ENHRY and CDR2 is SYGVKD in the germline V gene. The CDR3 spans 16 residues. V lost 10 bases and J lost 0; bases outside the gene matches: 11. In the case of this clone: The antigen is unknown.

The protocol was immunoSEQ multiplex PCR, while the TCRdb copy is restricted to in-frame clones and leaves out a portion. Among 25,000 to 35,000 clones listed, 89% were seen once. The clonotype comes from an adult in good health. Specimen: peripheral blood, collected on day 0 of AZD1222 vaccination. The V gene is TRBV10-3, the J gene TRBJ2-7; 11 bases are a match to TRBD2. This CDR3 reads CATRPSGGHFSYEQYF. In DNA form, the CDR3 reads TGTGCCACAAGGCCTAGCGGGGGGCATTTCTCCTACGAGCAGTACTTC.